Listed below are T cell receptor beta chains from one sample, sequenced in a study of glioma-infiltrating T cells. TCRdb recomputed calls from the multiplex PCR reads with MiXCR, one row per CDR3 protein. Here the sample spans 3,000 to 3,500 distinct CDR3 sequences, 35% to 45% being singletons. The sample comprised glioma tissue, nonneoplastic brain tissue, or PBMCs (not recorded which). These receptors were collected from a human donor with low-grade glioma or glioblastoma, undergoing nonglioma brain surgery, or in good health (not recorded which). Both conserved end residues are part of each CDR3. The D gene is left open where the match is weak. For some rows the clone size is stated as once, few or many, or as a class when expanded; others skip it.

CDR3 length	V gene	D gene	clone size	J gene	CDR3 protein	CDR3 DNA
15	TRBV27	TRBD2	NA	TRBJ2-1	CASSERGRHYNEQFF	TGTGCCAGCTCCGAACGCGGGAGGCATTACAATGAGCAGTTCTTC
15	TRBV6-2/TRBV6-3	NA	NA	TRBJ1-5	CATSRYRKGDQPQHF	TGTGCCACCAGCAGGTATAGAAAGGGCGATCAGCCCCAGCATTTT
13	TRBV7-8	NA	many	TRBJ2-5	CASSFGGSETQYF	TGTGCCAGCAGCTTCGGGGGTTCAGAGACCCAGTACTTC
16	TRBV4-2	NA	many	TRBJ2-1	CASSQALGTDYNEQFF	TGTGCCAGCAGCCAAGCCCTTGGGACGGACTACAATGAGCAGTTCTTC
14	TRBV7-3	NA	NA	TRBJ2-4	CASSHTGTNNIQYF	TGTGCCAGCAGCCATACCGGGACCAACAACATTCAGTACTTC
15	TRBV4-1	NA	medium-sized	TRBJ1-6	CASSQVGLPNSPLHF	TGCGCCAGCAGCCAAGTTGGACTGCCTAATTCACCCCTCCACTTT
11	TRBV29-1	NA	medium-sized	TRBJ2-1	CSVDNGTEQFF	TGCAGCGTTGATAATGGGACTGAGCAGTTCTTC
14	TRBV24-1	NA	medium-sized	TRBJ2-3	CATSDFQRTDTQYF	TGTGCCACCAGTGATTTTCAACGCACAGATACGCAGTATTTT
15	TRBV27	TRBD2	NA	TRBJ2-5	CASSFSGGIQETQYF	TGTGCCAGCAGTTTTAGCGGGGGGATCCAAGAGACCCAGTACTTC
14	TRBV15	TRBD2	NA	TRBJ2-5	CATSIGRDSETKYF	TGTGCCACCAGCATCGGGAGGGATTCAGAGACCAAGTACTTC
16	TRBV20-1	NA	medium-sized	TRBJ1-2	CSARLVDTSIYYGYTF	TGCAGTGCTAGGCTCGTAGACACATCCATCTACTATGGCTACACCTTC
14	TRBV20-1	NA	medium-sized	TRBJ1-5	CSARDVGSNQPQHF	TGCAGTGCTAGAGATGTAGGAAGCAATCAGCCCCAGCATTTT
14	TRBV27	TRBD2	NA	TRBJ2-3	CASSLREVDNEQYF	TGTGCCAGCAGTTTACGGGAGGTGGACAATGAGCAGTATTTT
11	TRBV6-1	NA	large	TRBJ2-2	CASIYTGELFF	TGTGCCAGCATTTATACCGGGGAGCTGTTTTTT
16	TRBV10-2	NA	NA	TRBJ1-5	CACSARPRFDNQPQHF	NA
15	TRBV4-1	NA	many	TRBJ1-5	CASSQKNGSNQPQHF	TGCGCCAGCAGCCAGAAGAACGGTAGCAATCAGCCCCAGCATTTT
14	TRBV20-1	NA	large	TRBJ2-7	CSAHLQGSSYEQYF	TGCAGTGCCCACCTGCAGGGGAGTTCCTACGAGCAGTACTTC
15	TRBV27	NA	medium-sized	TRBJ1-3	CASSLSGLDGNTIYF	TGTGCCAGCAGTTTAAGCGGTCTAGATGGAAACACCATATATTTT
12	TRBV27	NA	medium-sized	TRBJ2-7	CASRQGRDEQYF	TGTGCCAGCAGACAAGGGCGGGACGAGCAGTACTTC
13	TRBV6-5	NA	NA	TRBJ1-6	CASGGVKVSPLHF	TGTGCCAGCGGGGGAGTAAAAGTCTCACCCCTCCACTTT
16	TRBV7-9	TRBD2	many	TRBJ2-2	CASSPLAGENTGELFF	TGTGCCAGCAGCCCGTTAGCGGGAGAGAACACCGGGGAGCTGTTTTTT
16	TRBV4-3	NA	many	TRBJ2-2	CASSQGTVLWTGELFF	TGCGCCAGCAGCCAAGGGACTGTGTTATGGACCGGGGAGCTGTTTTTT